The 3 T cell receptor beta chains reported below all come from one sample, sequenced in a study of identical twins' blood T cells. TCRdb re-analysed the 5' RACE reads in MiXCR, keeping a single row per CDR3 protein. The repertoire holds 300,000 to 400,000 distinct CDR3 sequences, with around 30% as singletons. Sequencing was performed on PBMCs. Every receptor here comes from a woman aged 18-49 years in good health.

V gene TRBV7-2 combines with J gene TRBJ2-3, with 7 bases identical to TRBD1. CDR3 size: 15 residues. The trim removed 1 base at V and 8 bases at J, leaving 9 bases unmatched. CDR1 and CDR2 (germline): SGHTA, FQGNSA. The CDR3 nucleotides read TGTGCCAGCAGCTTAGAGGCAGGGGGTTGGGGTACGCAGTATTTT. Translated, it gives CASSLEAGGWGTQYF.

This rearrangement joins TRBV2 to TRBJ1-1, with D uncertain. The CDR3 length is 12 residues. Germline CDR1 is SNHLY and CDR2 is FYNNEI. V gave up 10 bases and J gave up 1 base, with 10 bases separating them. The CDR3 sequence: CAIGKKNTEAFF. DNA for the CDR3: TGTGCCATAGGGAAAAAGAACACTGAAGCTTTCTTT.

CDR3 sequence (DNA): TGTGCCAGCTCACCAGAGACAGGGGAGCATGAGCAGTTCTTC. Translation: CASSPETGEHEQFF. V and J are TRBV18 and TRBJ2-1, with 8 bases that match TRBD1. CDR3 size: 14 residues. Germline CDR1 reads KGHSH; CDR2 reads LQKENI. V was pared by 2 bases and J by 8 bases, with 5 bases of the junction left unmatched.